This entry concerns a single T cell receptor beta chain. This sample was taken from a study of technical replicates of blood from several donors. V dropped 4 bases and J dropped 6; count of bases not matched to a gene: 11. Per germline, CDR1 SQVTM and CDR2 ANQGSEA. The CDR3 loop spans 14 amino acids. Libraries were prepared by immunoSEQ multiplex PCR; TCRdb keeps only in-frame clonotypes and omits some of them. The table shows about 56,000 clones, with 80% to 95% occurring only once. Material: PBMCs. The sequence was collected from a human donor in good health. Some clones in this sample may be carry-over from other donors' samples. V and J are TRBV29-1 and TRBJ2-7; 8 bases fit TRBD1. The CDR3 nucleotides are TGCAGCGTTGGTTCAGGGGGCGGGTTTCTCGAGCAGTACTTC. Its translation: CSVGSGGGFLEQYF.